The rows below give T cell receptor beta chains drawn from one sample of a study of Graves' ophthalmopathy and Graves' hyperthyroidism. TCRdb reprocessed the multiplex PCR reads via MiXCR and lists one record per CDR3 protein. Among a few hundred thousand distinct CDR3 sequences listed, under 20% were seen once. The sequenced sample consisted of peripheral blood. These TCRs come from an adult man with Graves' ophthalmopathy. CDR3s include the opening cysteine and the closing phenylalanine or tryptophan. Each record gives: D gene, clone size, V gene, J gene, CDR3 DNA, CDR3 protein. A D gene is named only where the DNA matches it firmly. The size entry is marked missing in some rows and otherwise reads once, few, many or a size class.

d_call: -; clone_size: many; v_call: TRBV20-1; j_call: TRBJ2-7; cdr3_nt: TGCAGTGCTCGACTCAGGGCGGGCGAGCAGTACTTC; cdr3_aa: CSARLRAGEQYF
d_call: -; clone_size: many; v_call: TRBV28; j_call: TRBJ1-2; cdr3_nt: TGTGCCAGCAGTTTTGCACAGGCGGGCTATGGCTACACCTTC; cdr3_aa: CASSFAQAGYGYTF
d_call: TRBD2; clone_size: many; v_call: TRBV20-1; j_call: TRBJ2-7; cdr3_nt: TGCAGTGCTAGAGTAGGTAGCGGGAGTTTCTCCTACGAGCAGTACTTC; cdr3_aa: CSARVGSGSFSYEQYF
d_call: TRBD1; clone_size: -; v_call: TRBV6-5; j_call: TRBJ2-7; cdr3_nt: TGTGCCAGCAGTTACATACAGGGGGCGCGCTACGAGCAGTACTTC; cdr3_aa: CASSYIQGARYEQYF
d_call: -; clone_size: many; v_call: TRBV9; j_call: TRBJ1-1; cdr3_nt: TGTGCCAGCAGCGTAGGGGAAGGGCTGGACACTGAAGCTTTCTTT; cdr3_aa: CASSVGEGLDTEAFF
d_call: -; clone_size: once; v_call: TRBV12-3/TRBV12-4; j_call: TRBJ1-2; cdr3_nt: TGTGCCAGCAGTTTAGCCTCTCGGGCCACCTTC; cdr3_aa: CASSLASRATF
d_call: -; clone_size: many; v_call: TRBV20-1; j_call: TRBJ1-6; cdr3_nt: TGCAGCGCGACTGGGTCCTATAATTCACCCCTCCACTTT; cdr3_aa: CSATGSYNSPLHF
d_call: -; clone_size: many; v_call: TRBV3-1; j_call: TRBJ2-7; cdr3_nt: TGTGCCAGCACCTCCAAGCCAGGCAGCTACGAGCAGTACTTC; cdr3_aa: CASTSKPGSYEQYF
d_call: TRBD1; clone_size: many; v_call: TRBV6-1; j_call: TRBJ2-7; cdr3_nt: TGTGCCAGCAGCAGGGGGCGAAGGGAGCAGTACTTC; cdr3_aa: CASSRGRREQYF
d_call: TRBD1; clone_size: -; v_call: TRBV20-1; j_call: TRBJ2-7; cdr3_nt: TGCAGTGCTAGAGAGGCCGGGACAGGGGGACTCTCCTACGAGCAGTACTTC; cdr3_aa: CSAREAGTGGLSYEQYF
d_call: -; clone_size: -; v_call: TRBV27; j_call: TRBJ2-5; cdr3_nt: TGTGCCAGCAGTGAAGCGATGGGGCGCGGCCAAGAGACCCAGTACTTC; cdr3_aa: CASSEAMGRGQETQYF
d_call: -; clone_size: many; v_call: TRBV30; j_call: TRBJ1-6; cdr3_nt: TGTGCCTGGAGTGTTCAGGGATTTAATTCACCCCTCCACTTT; cdr3_aa: CAWSVQGFNSPLHF
d_call: TRBD2; clone_size: many; v_call: TRBV11-2; j_call: TRBJ2-7; cdr3_nt: TGTGCCAGCAGCCCGACTAGCGGGAGCTCCTACGAGCAGTACTTC; cdr3_aa: CASSPTSGSSYEQYF
d_call: TRBD1; clone_size: many; v_call: TRBV9; j_call: TRBJ1-1; cdr3_nt: TGTGCCAGCAGCCTTGGACAGGGTAGGACTGACACTGAAGCTTTCTTT; cdr3_aa: CASSLGQGRTDTEAFF
d_call: -; clone_size: -; v_call: TRBV5-6; j_call: TRBJ1-5; cdr3_nt: TGTGTCAGCAGCCAAACGGGAGGCAGGAATCAGCCCCAGCATTTT; cdr3_aa: CVSSQTGGRNQPQHF
d_call: TRBD2; clone_size: many; v_call: TRBV7-2; j_call: TRBJ2-7; cdr3_nt: TGTGCCAGCAACCTAGCGGGGGGACCCTACGAGCAGTACTTC; cdr3_aa: CASNLAGGPYEQYF
d_call: -; clone_size: many; v_call: TRBV2; j_call: TRBJ1-5; cdr3_nt: TGTGCCAGCAAGTTGACAGAGAGCAATCAGCCCCAGCATTTT; cdr3_aa: CASKLTESNQPQHF
d_call: -; clone_size: many; v_call: TRBV29-1; j_call: TRBJ1-1; cdr3_nt: TGCAGCGTTGTCGGGGCAGAGAACACTGAAGCTTTCTTT; cdr3_aa: CSVVGAENTEAFF
d_call: TRBD2; clone_size: -; v_call: TRBV28; j_call: TRBJ2-5; cdr3_nt: TGTGCCACACTTAAAGGACTAGCGGGAGGGAGAGAGACCCAGTACTTC; cdr3_aa: CATLKGLAGGRETQYF
d_call: -; clone_size: many; v_call: TRBV6-1; j_call: TRBJ2-5; cdr3_nt: TGTGCCAGCATTGCGGACCAAGAGACCCAGTACTTC; cdr3_aa: CASIADQETQYF
d_call: -; clone_size: many; v_call: TRBV29-1; j_call: TRBJ2-7; cdr3_nt: TGCAGCGCAACAACCGGGAGTAACTACGAGCAGTACTTC; cdr3_aa: CSATTGSNYEQYF
d_call: -; clone_size: many; v_call: TRBV20-1; j_call: TRBJ1-1; cdr3_nt: TGCAGTGCTAGAGACAGGCTCACTAGGACTGAAGCTTTCTTT; cdr3_aa: CSARDRLTRTEAFF
d_call: -; clone_size: many; v_call: TRBV28; j_call: TRBJ1-5; cdr3_nt: TGTGCCAGCAGCTCGGACGGGGGGTGGGGCAATCAGCCCCAGCATTTT; cdr3_aa: CASSSDGGWGNQPQHF
d_call: TRBD1; clone_size: many; v_call: TRBV20-1; j_call: TRBJ1-5; cdr3_nt: TGCAGTGCCCGGGACAGAAATCAGCCCCAGCATTTT; cdr3_aa: CSARDRNQPQHF
d_call: -; clone_size: many; v_call: TRBV6-2/TRBV6-3; j_call: TRBJ2-7; cdr3_nt: TGTGCCAGCAGCCGGCCGGTGGACTACGCGGCTAGCGATGCGTACGAGCAGTACTTC; cdr3_aa: CASSRPVDYAASDAYEQYF
d_call: TRBD1; clone_size: many; v_call: TRBV28; j_call: TRBJ2-7; cdr3_nt: TGTGCCAGCACCCAGGACAGGGGGGTTTACGAGCAGTACTTC; cdr3_aa: CASTQDRGVYEQYF
d_call: TRBD1; clone_size: many; v_call: TRBV19; j_call: TRBJ1-1; cdr3_nt: TGTGCCAGTAGTGCTCAATCCGGGACAGGGACTGAAGCTTTCTTT; cdr3_aa: CASSAQSGTGTEAFF
d_call: TRBD2; clone_size: many; v_call: TRBV29-1; j_call: TRBJ2-7; cdr3_nt: TGCAGCGTCACGACTAGCGGGGGGTCCTACGAGCAGTACTTC; cdr3_aa: CSVTTSGGSYEQYF
d_call: TRBD1; clone_size: -; v_call: TRBV11-2; j_call: TRBJ1-5; cdr3_nt: TGTGCCAGCAGTTTGGGGCAGGGGGCGATTAATCAGCCCCAGCATTTT; cdr3_aa: CASSLGQGAINQPQHF
d_call: -; clone_size: many; v_call: TRBV30; j_call: TRBJ2-2; cdr3_nt: TGTGCCTGGAGTGGGATTGACGGGGAGCTGCTTTTT; cdr3_aa: CAWSGIDGELLF
d_call: -; clone_size: many; v_call: TRBV20-1; j_call: TRBJ1-5; cdr3_nt: TGCAGTGCTAGTCCCGAGGGTAGCGACCTGACTCAACATTTT; cdr3_aa: CSASPEGSDLTQHF
d_call: -; clone_size: few; v_call: TRBV28; j_call: TRBJ2-7; cdr3_nt: TGTGCCAGCAGTTCACAGGGAACGGACTACGAGCAGTACTTC; cdr3_aa: CASSSQGTDYEQYF
d_call: -; clone_size: -; v_call: TRBV30; j_call: TRBJ2-7; cdr3_nt: TGTGCCTGGAGTGTACGGGGGAGATGGCAGTACTTC; cdr3_aa: CAWSVRGRWQYF
d_call: -; clone_size: -; v_call: TRBV28; j_call: TRBJ2-7; cdr3_nt: TGTGCCAGCAACGTACTAGATCGCGAGCAGTACTTC; cdr3_aa: CASNVLDREQYF
d_call: -; clone_size: many; v_call: TRBV13; j_call: TRBJ1-1; cdr3_nt: TGTGCCAGCAGCCAGGCAGCAGCCACTGAAGCTTTCTTT; cdr3_aa: CASSQAAATEAFF
d_call: TRBD1; clone_size: many; v_call: TRBV9; j_call: TRBJ1-2; cdr3_nt: TGTGCCAGCAGCGGACGGACAGGGTCGGGCTATGGCTACACCTTC; cdr3_aa: CASSGRTGSGYGYTF
d_call: TRBD1; clone_size: many; v_call: TRBV5-1; j_call: TRBJ2-7; cdr3_nt: TGCGCCAGCAGCCCCGGACAGGGAGTCTACGAGCAGTACTTC; cdr3_aa: CASSPGQGVYEQYF
d_call: -; clone_size: many; v_call: TRBV7-8; j_call: TRBJ2-7; cdr3_nt: TGTGCCAGCAGCTTAAGCCTGGACTCCTACGAGCAGTACTTC; cdr3_aa: CASSLSLDSYEQYF
d_call: -; clone_size: many; v_call: TRBV18; j_call: TRBJ2-6; cdr3_nt: TGTGCCAGCTCACCCTCGGGGTCTGGGGCCAACGTCCTGACTTTC; cdr3_aa: CASSPSGSGANVLTF
d_call: -; clone_size: many; v_call: TRBV20-1; j_call: TRBJ1-3; cdr3_nt: TGCAGTGCTAGTTTCGGGGGCAGCGGTCACACCATATATTTT; cdr3_aa: CSASFGGSGHTIYF
d_call: TRBD1; clone_size: many; v_call: TRBV14; j_call: TRBJ1-3; cdr3_nt: TGTGCCAGCAGCCGAGGGGACAGCCGAAGAAACACCATATATTTT; cdr3_aa: CASSRGDSRRNTIYF
d_call: -; clone_size: many; v_call: TRBV28; j_call: TRBJ2-7; cdr3_nt: TGTGCCAGCCATAAAATAGACTCATCAACCTACGAGCAGTACTTC; cdr3_aa: CASHKIDSSTYEQYF
d_call: TRBD1; clone_size: many; v_call: TRBV28; j_call: TRBJ1-2; cdr3_nt: TGTGCCAGCAGTTTAATAGGACAGGGGGGAGAAGTCTACACCTTC; cdr3_aa: CASSLIGQGGEVYTF
d_call: TRBD1; clone_size: many; v_call: TRBV5-1; j_call: TRBJ2-7; cdr3_nt: TGCGCCAGCAGTCCGGGACAGGGGTATATCGAGCAGTACTTC; cdr3_aa: CASSPGQGYIEQYF
d_call: -; clone_size: -; v_call: TRBV7-8; j_call: TRBJ1-1; cdr3_nt: TGTGCCAGCAGCTTAATAGGGTTGCGGGACACTGAAGCTTTCTTT; cdr3_aa: CASSLIGLRDTEAFF
d_call: -; clone_size: many; v_call: TRBV9; j_call: TRBJ1-6; cdr3_nt: TGTGCCAGCAGCGTATCCCTATCAGGGACGGATTCACCCCTCCACTTT; cdr3_aa: CASSVSLSGTDSPLHF
d_call: TRBD1; clone_size: many; v_call: TRBV6-2/TRBV6-3; j_call: TRBJ1-5; cdr3_nt: TGTGCCAGCAGTTCCAGGGACAGGCGCAATCAGCCCCAGCATTTT; cdr3_aa: CASSSRDRRNQPQHF
d_call: -; clone_size: -; v_call: TRBV19; j_call: TRBJ1-1; cdr3_nt: TGTGCCAGTAGTCTCCATGCAACTATGAACACTGAAGCTTTCTTT; cdr3_aa: CASSLHATMNTEAFF
d_call: TRBD2; clone_size: many; v_call: TRBV5-1; j_call: TRBJ2-5; cdr3_nt: TGCGCCAGCAGCTTGTTTAGCGGGGGAGGAGAAGAGACCCAGTACTTC; cdr3_aa: CASSLFSGGGEETQYF
d_call: -; clone_size: -; v_call: TRBV20-1; j_call: TRBJ1-5; cdr3_nt: TGCAGCCTAACGGTCAGCCTGAATCAGCCCCAGCCTTTT; cdr3_aa: CSLTVSLNQPQPF
d_call: TRBD1; clone_size: many; v_call: TRBV29-1; j_call: TRBJ2-2; cdr3_nt: TGCAGCGTTGCTCAGGGGGCCCACACCGGGGAGCTGTTTTTT; cdr3_aa: CSVAQGAHTGELFF
d_call: -; clone_size: many; v_call: TRBV11-2; j_call: TRBJ1-2; cdr3_nt: TGTGCCAGCAGCTTACTAATCCAGGTTTCGAACTATGGCTACACCTTC; cdr3_aa: CASSLLIQVSNYGYTF
d_call: TRBD1; clone_size: many; v_call: TRBV20-1; j_call: TRBJ2-7; cdr3_nt: TGCAGTGCTCCGAGTTCTGGGACAGGGTCCTACGAGCAGTACTTC; cdr3_aa: CSAPSSGTGSYEQYF
d_call: -; clone_size: many; v_call: TRBV20-1; j_call: TRBJ2-7; cdr3_nt: TGCAGTGGAGGGGATAGGTACGAGCAGTACTTC; cdr3_aa: CSGGDRYEQYF